Shown below are 21 T cell receptor beta chains from a single sample sequenced in a study of blood T cell repertoires in COVID-19 (dated by TCRdb to about 2020). Libraries came from the immunoSEQ multiplex PCR assay. The immuneACCESS repertoire file appears here via TCRdb, limited to in-frame rearrangements. These files lack a portion of the clones; in checked studies, under half of the deficit traces to unresolved V genes, and the cause of the others is not known. This sample has 100,000 or so clones in its table, and around 87% of those were observed once. The ten largest account for less than 20% of the sample. Material: peripheral blood. The origin of the receptors is a human donor in a cohort sampled during active COVID-19.

This sequence joins TRBV16 and TRBJ1-2; no firm D call. The germline gives CDR1 KGHSY, CDR2 FQNENV. CDR3 length: 13 residues. V dropped 1 base and J dropped 5 bases, with 8 bases sitting between them. The CDR3 reads CASSQFSLYGYTF. For the CDR3, the DNA is TGTGCCAGCAGCCAATTTTCTCTGTATGGCTACACCTTC.

This rearrangement joins TRBV13 to TRBJ1-4, with D uncertain. V dropped 3 bases and J dropped 3 bases, with 14 bases sitting between them. From germline, CDR1 is PRHDT and CDR2 FYEKMQ (reference sequence). This CDR3 region has 16 residues. The CDR3 coding sequence is TGTGCCAGCAGCTTTAAAACGTATAGCGCTAATGAAAAACTGTTTTTT. This translates into CASSFKTYSANEKLFF. Based on the CDR3 plus reference TRBV13 and TRBJ1-4, the full variable domain is AAGVIQSPRHLIKEKRETATLKCYPIPRHDTVYWYQQGPGQDPQFLISFYEKMQSDKGSIPDRFSAQQFSDYHSELNMSSLELGDSALYFCASSFKTYSANEKLFFGSGTQLSVL.

V usage is TRBV27 and J usage is TRBJ2-3; 7 bases map to TRBD2. Germline CDR1 and CDR2: MNHEY and SMNVEV (reference sequence). This CDR3 spans 14 amino acids. V shed 6 bases, J shed 0 bases, and the junction held 3 bases outside the gene matches. The CDR3 here is CASSPSGSTDTQYF. CDR3 coding DNA: TGTGCCAGCAGCCCTAGCGGTAGCACAGATACGCAGTATTTT.

The chain combines TRBV7-2 with TRBJ2-7, with TRBD2 identical over 10 bases. The V gene's germline CDR1 is SGHTA and CDR2 FQGNSA. The CDR3 consists of 14 residues. The V and J ends lost 2 bases and 3 bases, in that order; junction bases with no gene match: 1. CDR3 sequence reads: CASSLTSGNYEQYF. CDR3 bases: TGTGCCAGCAGCTTAACTAGCGGGAACTACGAGCAGTACTTC.

This chain links TRBV27 with TRBJ1-5; D is possibly TRBD1 (5 bases). This CDR3 contains 13 residues. Germline CDR1 is MNHEY and CDR2 is SMNVEV (reference sequence). V lost 3 bases, J lost 9 bases, and 12 bases lay in between. CDR3 nucleotide sequence: TGTGCCAGCAGTTTTAACGGGGGAGGGCCCCAGCATTTT. Translating it yields CASSFNGGGPQHF.

This chain uses TRBV9 with TRBJ2-7; 7 bases align to TRBD2. The length of the CDR3 is 20 residues. V lost 0 bases to trimming and J lost 0 bases; unmatched junction nucleotides: 18. Germline V lookup: CDR1 SGDLS, CDR2 YYNGEE. DNA of the CDR3: TGTGCCAGCAGCGTAGATGGGGGGAGGGAAGGTGCTGGCAACTCCTACGAGCAGTACTTC. This sequence encodes CASSVDGGREGAGNSYEQYF.

The chain recombines TRBV27 with TRBJ1-2; a weak D match, TRBD1 (6 bases). Per germline, CDR1 MNHEY and CDR2 SMNVEV (reference sequence). V lost 5 bases and J lost 4, with 14 bases in between. The CDR3 consists of 14 residues. CDR3: CASSDTGSGYGYTF. In nucleotides, the CDR3 is TGTGCCAGCAGTGACACAGGGTCCGGCTATGGCTACACCTTC.

The genes are TRBV11-2 and TRBJ1-2; D remains unclear. The germline gives CDR1 SGHAT, CDR2 FQNNGV. CDR3 length: 14 amino acids. Trimming removed 2 bases from V and 4 bases from J, with 11 bases in between. The CDR3 DNA reads TGTGCCAGCAGCTTACCGTCTGGGCCCTATGGCTACACCTTC. This codes for CASSLPSGPYGYTF.

V gene TRBV3-1 (or the pseudogene TRBV3-2) combines with J gene TRBJ2-7; D is perhaps TRBD2 (5 bases). CDR1 and CDR2 from the germline V gene are LGHDT and YNNKEL (reference sequence). The CDR3 loop spans 14 amino acids. With 4 bases removed from V and 3 bases from J, the gap between germline ends came to 13 bases. This CDR3 reads CASSPGRGDYEQYF. The CDR3 coding sequence is TGTGCCAGCAGCCCAGGACGGGGAGACTACGAGCAGTACTTC.

The chain links TRBV2 to TRBJ2-5; D is ambiguous. Germline CDR1 is SNHLY and CDR2 is FYNNEI. Trimming left V 4 bases short and J 5 bases short, with 11 bases between. The CDR3 contains 13 residues. CDR3 coding DNA: TGTGCCAGCAGTGCCACAGATAAGGAGACCCAGTACTTC. As protein: CASSATDKETQYF.

The rearrangement joins TRBV6-6 to TRBJ2-6; 9 bases agree with TRBD2. Germline V gene sequence: CDR1 MNHNY, CDR2 SVGAGI (reference sequence). V lost 5 bases and J lost 2; bases outside the gene matches: 19. The CDR3 runs 21 residues. The CDR3, as DNA: TGTGCCAGCAGTCGCGGGGGGGGGATGAGCGGGAGTATCCCTGGGGCCAACGTCCTGACTTTC. Translated: CASSRGGGMSGSIPGANVLTF.

The chain joins TRBV4-1 to TRBJ2-5, with a possible D match to TRBD2 (7 bases). The germline V and J ends were trimmed by 4 bases and 3 bases, with 15 bases remaining between them. The CDR3 is 15 residues long. CDR1 MGHRA and CDR2 YSYEKL come from the germline V gene. CDR3 sequence reads: CASSPRGAVEETQYF. The CDR3 DNA is TGCGCCAGCAGCCCACGGGGGGCGGTAGAAGAGACCCAGTACTTC.

The chain carries TRBV3-1 (or the pseudogene TRBV3-2) and TRBJ2-7; TRBD2 matches 8 bases. The CDR3 extends over 15 amino acids. The V gene's germline CDR1 is LGHDT and CDR2 YNNKEL (reference sequence). Trimming cost V 1 base and J 5 bases; bases outside gene matches: 7. The CDR3 protein is CASSQVPAGVHEQYF. CDR3 coding DNA: TGTGCCAGCAGCCAAGTCCCAGCGGGAGTCCACGAGCAGTACTTC.

This chain uses TRBV9 with TRBJ2-1, with 12 positions matching TRBD2. V shed 0 bases and J 4 bases; nucleotides not matched to a gene: 2. Germline V CDR1 and CDR2: SGDLS, YYNGEE. CDR3 length: 16 residues. The CDR3 bases are TGTGCCAGCAGCGTAGGGACTAGCGGGATTTACAATGAGCAGTTCTTC. This sequence encodes CASSVGTSGIYNEQFF.

The genes are TRBV5-1 and TRBJ1-1, with TRBD1 identical over 7 bases. Germline V gene lookup returns CDR1 SGHRS and CDR2 YFSETQ. The trim removed 1 base at V and 7 bases at J, leaving 7 bases unmatched. The CDR3 has 14 residues. CDR3 nucleotides: TGCGCCAGCAGCTTGAATGACAGGGCCGATGAAGCTTTCTTT. It translates to CASSLNDRADEAFF.

The chain links TRBV4-1 to TRBJ2-1, with D maybe TRBD2 (6 bases). Germline CDR1 and CDR2: MGHRA and YSYEKL. The CDR3 spans 17 residues. V dropped 4 bases and J dropped 8 bases, with 24 bases sitting between them. CDR3 protein: CASSLLPLPGDVHEQFF. CDR3 DNA: TGCGCCAGCAGCCTCCTCCCGCTACCGGGAGACGTCCATGAGCAGTTCTTC.

The rearrangement uses TRBV3-1 (or the pseudogene TRBV3-2) and TRBJ2-5; 8 bases agree with TRBD2. Germline CDR1 is LGHDT and CDR2 is YNNKEL (reference sequence). This CDR3 has 14 residues. V lost 4 bases, J lost 4 bases, and 5 bases stayed unmatched. The CDR3 nucleotides read TGTGCCAGCAGCCCCTCCGGGGGGGGAGAGACCCAGTACTTC. Protein: CASSPSGGGETQYF.

The V gene is TRBV28, the J gene TRBJ2-2, with 9 bases matching TRBD1. The CDR3 spans 17 residues. After removal of 6 bases from V and 5 bases from J, the junction contained 13 bases not matched to a gene. Germline V CDR1 and CDR2: MDHEN, SYDVKM. CDR3 residues: CASRLITGTGWTGELFF. The CDR3 nucleotides read TGTGCCAGCAGGCTCATTACCGGGACAGGGTGGACCGGGGAGCTGTTTTTT.

A single count supports this clone. The chain couples TRBV6-5 to TRBJ1-5; D gene ambiguous. With 7 bases removed from V and 3 bases from J, the gap between germline ends came to 16 bases. The CDR3 covers 15 residues. From germline, CDR1 is MNHEY and CDR2 SVGAGI. The CDR3 loop reads CASTPTGVNNQPQHF. The CDR3 DNA follows: TGTGCCAGCACCCCAACCGGGGTGAACAATCAGCCCCAGCATTTT.

The V and J genes are TRBV2 and TRBJ2-2; 7 bases match TRBD1. Unmatched junction bases numbered 9, after V lost 5 bases and J lost 6 bases. CDR1 and CDR2 from the germline V gene are SNHLY and FYNNEI. CDR3 size: 15 residues. The chain's CDR3 is CASSSDRNRAGELFF. The CDR3 DNA follows: TGTGCCAGCAGTTCGGACAGGAATCGCGCCGGGGAGCTGTTTTTT.

In its sample, this clone was seen once. The rearrangement uses TRBV3-1 (or the pseudogene TRBV3-2) and TRBJ1-1; D not certain. This CDR3 has 14 residues. V lost 1 base, J lost 0 bases, and 6 bases lay in between. Germline lookup yields CDR1 LGHDT and CDR2 YNNKEL (reference sequence). The DNA of the CDR3 is TGTGCCAGCAGCCAAGTCATGTTGAACACTGAAGCTTTCTTT. Protein sequence: CASSQVMLNTEAFF.